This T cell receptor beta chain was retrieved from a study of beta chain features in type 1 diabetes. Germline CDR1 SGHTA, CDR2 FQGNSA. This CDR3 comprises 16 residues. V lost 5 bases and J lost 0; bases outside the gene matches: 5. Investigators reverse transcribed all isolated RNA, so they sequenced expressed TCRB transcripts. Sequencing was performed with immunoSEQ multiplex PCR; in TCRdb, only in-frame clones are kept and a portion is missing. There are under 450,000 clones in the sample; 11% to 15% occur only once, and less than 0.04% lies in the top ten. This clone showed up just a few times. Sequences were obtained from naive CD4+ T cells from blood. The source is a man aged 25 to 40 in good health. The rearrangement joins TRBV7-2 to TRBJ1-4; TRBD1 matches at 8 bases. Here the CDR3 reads CASSPGGEATNEKLFF. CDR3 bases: TGTGCCAGCAGCCCAGGGGGCGAGGCAACTAATGAAAAACTGTTTTTT. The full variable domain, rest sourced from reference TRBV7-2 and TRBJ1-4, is GAGVSQSPSNKVTEKGKDVELRCDPISGHTALYWYRQSLGQGLEFLIYFQGNSAPDKSGLPSDRFSAERTGGSVSTLTIQRTQQEDSAVYLCASSPGGEATNEKLFFGSGTQLSVL.